This T cell receptor (beta chain) emerged from a study of T cells in Graves' hyperthyroidism and ophthalmopathy. Each diagnosis drew on symptoms, thyroxine, TRAb, thyroid ultrasound and orbital computed tomography findings. PBMCs were sourced from more than 9 ml fresh peripheral blood. Amplified regions were TCR beta CDR3 sequences from RNA transcripts. Carried out on the TCR CDR3, a first-round RT-PCR used the HTBI primer set. One entry per CDR3 protein results from TCRdb running MiXCR on the multiplex PCR reads. In the table there are 350,000 or so distinct CDR3 sequences, around 20% of which are singletons. V lost 3 bases, J lost 5 bases, and 11 bases lay in between. Germline V gene data show CDR1 as SEHNR and CDR2 as FQNEAQ (reference sequence). The CDR3 covers 14 residues. This clonotype was picked up many times.

The sample taken for sequencing was blood. The rearrangement links TRBV7-9 to TRBJ2-1; D is ambiguous. The receptor was isolated from a woman aged 50 to 60 with Graves' hyperthyroidism. CDR3: CASSFGQPNNEQFF. CDR3 coding DNA: TGTGCCAGCAGCTTCGGTCAGCCTAACAATGAGCAGTTCTTC. Using reference TRBV7-9 and TRBJ2-1 for the parts outside the CDR3, the full variable domain is DTGVSQNPRHKITKRGQNVTFRCDPISEHNRLYWYRQTLGQGPEFLTYFQNEAQLEKSRLLSDRFSAERPKGSFSTLEIQRTEQGDSAMYLCASSFGQPNNEQFFGPGTRLTVL.